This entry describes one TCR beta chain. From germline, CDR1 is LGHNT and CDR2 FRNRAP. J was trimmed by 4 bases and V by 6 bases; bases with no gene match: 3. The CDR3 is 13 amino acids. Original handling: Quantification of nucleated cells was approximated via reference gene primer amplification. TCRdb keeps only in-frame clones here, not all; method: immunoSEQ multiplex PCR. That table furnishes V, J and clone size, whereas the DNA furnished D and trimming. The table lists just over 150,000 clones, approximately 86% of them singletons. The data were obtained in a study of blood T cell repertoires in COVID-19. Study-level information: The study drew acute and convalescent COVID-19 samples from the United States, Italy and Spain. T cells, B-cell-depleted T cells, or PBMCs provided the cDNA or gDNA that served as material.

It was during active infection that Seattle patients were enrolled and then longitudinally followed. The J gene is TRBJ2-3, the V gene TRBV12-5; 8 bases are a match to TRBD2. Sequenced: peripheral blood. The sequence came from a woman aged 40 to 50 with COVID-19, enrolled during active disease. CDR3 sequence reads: CASGTGGSDTQYF. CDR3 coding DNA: TGTGCTAGTGGGACGGGGGGGTCAGATACGCAGTATTTT.